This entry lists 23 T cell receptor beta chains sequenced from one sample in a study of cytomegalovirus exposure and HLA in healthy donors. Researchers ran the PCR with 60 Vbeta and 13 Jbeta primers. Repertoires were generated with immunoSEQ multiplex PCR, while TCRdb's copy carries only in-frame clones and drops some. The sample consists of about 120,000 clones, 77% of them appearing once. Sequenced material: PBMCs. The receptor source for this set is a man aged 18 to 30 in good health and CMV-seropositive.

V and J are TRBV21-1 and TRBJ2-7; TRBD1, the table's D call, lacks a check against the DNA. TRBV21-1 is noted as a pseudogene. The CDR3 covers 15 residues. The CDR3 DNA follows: TGTGCCAGCAGCAAAGACTCCGGACAGGGCTACGAGCAGTACTTC. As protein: CASSKDSGQGYEQYF.

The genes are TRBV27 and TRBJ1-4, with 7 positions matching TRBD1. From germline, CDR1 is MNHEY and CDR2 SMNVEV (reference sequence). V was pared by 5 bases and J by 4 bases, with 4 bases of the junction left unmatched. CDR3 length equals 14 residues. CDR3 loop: CASSPGQNNEKLFF. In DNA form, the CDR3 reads TGTGCCAGCAGTCCGGGACAGAATAATGAAAAACTGTTTTTT.

The CDR3 nucleotides are TGTGCCAGCAGTGAAGCGCTGGCTCCCGAGGAGCCGGCTTTCTTT. It codes for CASSEALAPEEPAFF. The chain recombines TRBV6-1 with TRBJ1-1; D ambiguous. The CDR3 sequence is 15 residues long. Per the germline V gene, CDR1 is MNHNS and CDR2 is SASEGT. The germline V and J ends were trimmed by 0 bases and 11 bases, with 19 bases remaining between them.

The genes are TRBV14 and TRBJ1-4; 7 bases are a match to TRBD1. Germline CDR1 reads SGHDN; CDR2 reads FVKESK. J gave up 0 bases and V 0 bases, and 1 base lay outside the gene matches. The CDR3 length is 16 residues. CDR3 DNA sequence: TGTGCCAGCAGCCAAGACGGGACAGCAACTAATGAAAAACTGTTTTTT. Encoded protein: CASSQDGTATNEKLFF. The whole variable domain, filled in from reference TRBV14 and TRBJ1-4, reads EAGVTQFPSHSVIEKGQTVTLRCDPISGHDNLYWYRRVMGKEIKFLLHFVKESKQDESGMPNNRFLAERTGGTYSTLKVQPAELEDSGVYFCASSQDGTATNEKLFFGSGTQLSVL.

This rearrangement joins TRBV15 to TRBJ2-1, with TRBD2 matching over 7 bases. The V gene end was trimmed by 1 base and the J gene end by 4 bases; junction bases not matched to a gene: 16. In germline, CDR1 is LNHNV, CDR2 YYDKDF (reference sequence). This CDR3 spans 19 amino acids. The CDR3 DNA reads TGTGCCACCAGCAGAGCCACGACTACACTAGCGAACCCTTACAATGAGCAGTTCTTC. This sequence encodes CATSRATTTLANPYNEQFF.

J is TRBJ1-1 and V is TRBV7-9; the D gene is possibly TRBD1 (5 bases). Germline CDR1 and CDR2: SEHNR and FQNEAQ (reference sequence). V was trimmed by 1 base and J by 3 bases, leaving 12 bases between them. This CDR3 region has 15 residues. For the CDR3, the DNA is TGTGCCAGCAGCTTAGTCCAGGGAATGGACACTGAAGCTTTCTTT. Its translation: CASSLVQGMDTEAFF.

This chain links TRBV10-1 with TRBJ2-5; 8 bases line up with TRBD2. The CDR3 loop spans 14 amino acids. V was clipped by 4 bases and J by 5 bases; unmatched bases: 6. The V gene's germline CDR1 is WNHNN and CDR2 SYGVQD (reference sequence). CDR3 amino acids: CASSAGTRSETQYF. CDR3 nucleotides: TGCGCCAGCAGTGCCGGGACTAGATCCGAGACCCAGTACTTC.

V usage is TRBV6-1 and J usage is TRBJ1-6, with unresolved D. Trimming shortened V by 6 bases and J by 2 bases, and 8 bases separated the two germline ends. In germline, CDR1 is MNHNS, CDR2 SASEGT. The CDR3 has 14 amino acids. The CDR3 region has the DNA TGTGCCAGCAGATCTAGCACCTATAATTCACCCCTCCACTTT. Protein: CASRSSTYNSPLHF.

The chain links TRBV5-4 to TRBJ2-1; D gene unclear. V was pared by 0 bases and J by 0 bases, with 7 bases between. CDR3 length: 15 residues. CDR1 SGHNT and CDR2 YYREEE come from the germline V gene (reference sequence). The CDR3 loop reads CASSLGADSYNEQFF. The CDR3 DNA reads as TGTGCCAGCAGCTTGGGGGCAGACTCCTACAATGAGCAGTTCTTC.

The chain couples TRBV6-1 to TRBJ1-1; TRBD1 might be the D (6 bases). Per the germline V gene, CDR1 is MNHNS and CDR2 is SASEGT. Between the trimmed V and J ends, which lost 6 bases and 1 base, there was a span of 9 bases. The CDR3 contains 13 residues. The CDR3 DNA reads TGTGCCAGCAGACAGGGCCAGAACACTGAAGCTTTCTTT. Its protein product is CASRQGQNTEAFF.

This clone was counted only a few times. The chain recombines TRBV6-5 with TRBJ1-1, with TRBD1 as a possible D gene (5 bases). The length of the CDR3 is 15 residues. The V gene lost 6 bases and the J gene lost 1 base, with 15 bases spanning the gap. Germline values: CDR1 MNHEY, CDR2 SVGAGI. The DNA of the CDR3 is TGTGCCAGCAGCCTCCGTGGGGGGGGGAACACTGAAGCTTTCTTT. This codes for CASSLRGGGNTEAFF.

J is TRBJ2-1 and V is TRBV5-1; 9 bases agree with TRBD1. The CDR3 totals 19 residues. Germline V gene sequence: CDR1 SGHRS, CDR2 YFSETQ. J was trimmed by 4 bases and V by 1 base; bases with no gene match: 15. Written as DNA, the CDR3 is TGCGCCAGCAGCTTGACCCGGGACAGGGTTCCTCCACCATACAATGAGCAGTTCTTC. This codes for CASSLTRDRVPPPYNEQFF.

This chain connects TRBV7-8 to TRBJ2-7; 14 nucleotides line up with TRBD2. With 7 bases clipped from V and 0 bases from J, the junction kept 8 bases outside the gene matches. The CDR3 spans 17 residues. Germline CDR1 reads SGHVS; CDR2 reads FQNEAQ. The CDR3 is CASTWGTSGGSSYEQYF. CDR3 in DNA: TGTGCCAGCACCTGGGGGACTAGCGGGGGCAGCTCCTACGAGCAGTACTTC.

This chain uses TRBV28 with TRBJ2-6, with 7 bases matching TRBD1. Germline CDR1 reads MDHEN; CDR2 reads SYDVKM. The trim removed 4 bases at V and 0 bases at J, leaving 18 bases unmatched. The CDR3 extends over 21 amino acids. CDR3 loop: CASSSPITTGATVSGANVLTF. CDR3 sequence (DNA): TGTGCCAGCAGTTCCCCAATAACTACAGGGGCTACCGTCTCTGGGGCCAACGTCCTGACTTTC. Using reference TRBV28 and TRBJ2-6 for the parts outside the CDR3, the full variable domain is DVKVTQSSRYLVKRTGEKVFLECVQDMDHENMFWYRQDPGLGLRLIYFSYDVKMKEKGDIPEGYSVSREKKERFSLILESASTNQTSMYLCASSSPITTGATVSGANVLTFGAGSRLTVL.

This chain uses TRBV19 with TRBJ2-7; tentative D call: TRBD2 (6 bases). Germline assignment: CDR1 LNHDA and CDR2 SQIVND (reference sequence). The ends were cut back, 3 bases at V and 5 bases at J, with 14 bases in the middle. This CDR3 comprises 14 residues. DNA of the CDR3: TGTGCCAGTAGTATCAGGGCGGGATCAGACGAGCAGTACTTC. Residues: CASSIRAGSDEQYF.

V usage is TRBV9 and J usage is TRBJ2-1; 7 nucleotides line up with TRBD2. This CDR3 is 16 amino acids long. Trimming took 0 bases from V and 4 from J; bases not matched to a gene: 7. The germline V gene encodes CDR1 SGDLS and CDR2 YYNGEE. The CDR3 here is CASSVGEGLTYNEQFF. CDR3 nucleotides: TGTGCCAGCAGCGTAGGGGAGGGGCTTACATACAATGAGCAGTTCTTC. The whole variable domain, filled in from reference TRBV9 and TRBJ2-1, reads DSGVTQTPKHLITATGQRVTLRCSPRSGDLSVYWYQQSLDQGLQFLIQYYNGEERAKGNILERFSAQQFPDLHSELNLSSLELGDSALYFCASSVGEGLTYNEQFFGPGTRLTVL.

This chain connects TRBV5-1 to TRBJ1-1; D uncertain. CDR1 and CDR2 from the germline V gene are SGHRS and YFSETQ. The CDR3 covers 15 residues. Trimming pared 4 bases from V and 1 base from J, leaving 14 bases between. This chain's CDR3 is CASSPARRGNTEAFF. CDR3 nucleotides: TGCGCCAGCAGCCCCGCTAGGCGGGGGAACACTGAAGCTTTCTTT. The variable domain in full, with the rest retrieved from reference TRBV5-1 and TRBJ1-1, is KAGVTQTPRYLIKTRGQQVTLSCSPISGHRSVSWYQQTPGQGLQFLFEYFSETQRNKGNFPGRFSGRQFSNSRSEMNVSTLELGDSALYLCASSPARRGNTEAFFGQGTRLTVV.

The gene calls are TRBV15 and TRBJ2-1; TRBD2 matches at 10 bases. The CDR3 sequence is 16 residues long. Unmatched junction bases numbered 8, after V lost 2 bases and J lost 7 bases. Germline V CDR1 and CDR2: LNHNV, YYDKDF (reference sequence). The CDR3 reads CATSRFGLAGVNEQFF. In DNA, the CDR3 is TGTGCCACCAGCAGATTCGGGCTAGCGGGAGTTAATGAGCAGTTCTTC.

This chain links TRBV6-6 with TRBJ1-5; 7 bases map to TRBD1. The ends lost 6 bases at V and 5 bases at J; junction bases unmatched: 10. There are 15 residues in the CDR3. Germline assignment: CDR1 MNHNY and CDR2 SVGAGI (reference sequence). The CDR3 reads CASRAQGELDQPQHF. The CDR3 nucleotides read TGTGCCAGCAGGGCCCAGGGGGAACTGGATCAGCCCCAGCATTTT.

For the CDR3, the DNA is TGTGCCATCAGTGACCGGGGGACCACTGAAGCTTTCTTT. It translates to CAISDRGTTEAFF. This chain connects TRBV10-3 to TRBJ1-1, with D possibly being TRBD1 (5 bases). The germline V gene encodes CDR1 ENHRY and CDR2 SYGVKD. This CDR3 has 13 residues. The ends were cut back, 3 bases at V and 4 bases at J, with 9 bases in the middle.

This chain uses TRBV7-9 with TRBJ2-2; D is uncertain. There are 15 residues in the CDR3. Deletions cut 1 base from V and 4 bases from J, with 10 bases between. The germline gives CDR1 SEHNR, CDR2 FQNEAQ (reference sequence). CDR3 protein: CASSLDRQVTGELFF. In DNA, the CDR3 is TGTGCCAGCAGCTTAGATCGCCAGGTCACCGGGGAGCTGTTTTTT.

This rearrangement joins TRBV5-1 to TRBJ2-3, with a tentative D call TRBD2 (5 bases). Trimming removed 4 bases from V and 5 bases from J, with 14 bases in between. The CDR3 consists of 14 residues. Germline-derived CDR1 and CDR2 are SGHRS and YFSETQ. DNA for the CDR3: TGCGCCAGCAGCCTAGACGGGGAGCGAGATACGCAGTATTTT. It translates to CASSLDGERDTQYF.

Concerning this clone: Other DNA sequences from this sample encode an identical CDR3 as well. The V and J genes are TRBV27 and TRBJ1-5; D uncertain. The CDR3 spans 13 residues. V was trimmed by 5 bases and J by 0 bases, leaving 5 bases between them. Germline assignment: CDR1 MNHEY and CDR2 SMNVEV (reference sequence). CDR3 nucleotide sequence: TGTGCCAGCAGTCTCAGTAGCAATCAGCCCCAGCATTTT. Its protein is CASSLSSNQPQHF.